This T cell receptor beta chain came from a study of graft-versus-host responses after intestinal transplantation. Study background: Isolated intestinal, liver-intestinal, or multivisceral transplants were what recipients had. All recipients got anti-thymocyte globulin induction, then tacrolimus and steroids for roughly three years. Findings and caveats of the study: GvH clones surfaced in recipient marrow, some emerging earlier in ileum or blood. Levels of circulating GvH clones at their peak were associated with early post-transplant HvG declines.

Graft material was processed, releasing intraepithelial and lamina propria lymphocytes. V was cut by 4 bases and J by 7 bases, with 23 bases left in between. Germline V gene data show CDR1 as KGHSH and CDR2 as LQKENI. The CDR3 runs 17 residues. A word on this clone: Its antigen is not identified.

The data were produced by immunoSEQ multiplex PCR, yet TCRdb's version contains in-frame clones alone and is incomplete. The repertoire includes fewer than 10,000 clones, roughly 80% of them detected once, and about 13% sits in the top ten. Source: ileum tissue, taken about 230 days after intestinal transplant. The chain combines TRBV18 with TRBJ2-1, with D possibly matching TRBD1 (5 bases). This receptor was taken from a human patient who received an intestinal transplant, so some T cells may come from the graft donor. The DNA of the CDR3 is TGTGCCAGCTCACAGACTCAGGGAAGGGCGGCACAAAATGAGCAGTTCTTC. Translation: CASSQTQGRAAQNEQFF.